Listed here are 12 T cell receptor beta chains from one sample, sequenced in a study of blood T cell repertoires in COVID-19. Using immunoSEQ multiplex PCR, the repertoire was profiled, and TCRdb retains in-frame clones only, with some absent. Counted here are 350,000 to 450,000 clones, 85% occurring once; the ten biggest clones make up approximately 3.6%. Material: peripheral blood. All receptors derive from a woman aged 18-29 years with acute or convalescent COVID-19.

This chain uses TRBV30 with TRBJ1-2, with a possible D match to TRBD1 (6 bases). Germline CDR1 is GTSNPN and CDR2 is SVGIG (reference sequence). Trimming took 2 bases from V and 1 from J, leaving 14 bases between them. The CDR3 is 15 residues long. The CDR3 DNA reads as TGTGCCTGGAGTCGAGGGACAAGGGATAACTATGGCTACACCTTC. It translates to CAWSRGTRDNYGYTF.

This clone has just a few counts. The rearrangement uses TRBV30 and TRBJ1-2; 7 nucleotides align to TRBD1. Trimming took 3 bases from V and 4 from J; bases not matched to a gene: 5. This CDR3 contains 13 residues. CDR1 GTSNPN and CDR2 SVGIG come from the germline V gene (reference sequence). The CDR3 DNA reads as TGTGCCTGGAGCGAGGACAGGAGCTATGGCTACACCTTC. Its protein is CAWSEDRSYGYTF. Combining the CDR3 with reference TRBV30 and TRBJ1-2 gives the whole variable domain SQTIHQWPATLVQPVGSPLSLECTVEGTSNPNLYWYRQAAGRGLQLLFYSVGIGQISSEVPQNLSASRPQDRQFILSSKKLLLSDSGFYLCAWSEDRSYGYTFGSGTRLTVV.

This chain connects TRBV6-5 to TRBJ1-2; D gene uncertain. This CDR3 contains 15 residues. Germline loops: CDR1 MNHEY, CDR2 SVGAGI. V was cut by 8 bases and J by 2 bases, with 18 bases left in between. The CDR3 spells CASQNSYGVNYGYTF. The CDR3 bases are TGTGCCAGCCAAAACAGTTATGGTGTAAACTATGGCTACACCTTC.

V and J are TRBV9 and TRBJ1-3; the D is unclear. V was pared by 0 bases and J by 2 bases, with 12 bases between. Germline assignment: CDR1 SGDLS and CDR2 YYNGEE. This CDR3 comprises 16 residues. The CDR3 region is CASSVGLGAAGNTIYF. The CDR3 DNA reads as TGTGCCAGCAGCGTAGGGTTAGGAGCCGCTGGAAACACCATATATTTT.

The rearrangement uses TRBV28 and TRBJ1-1, with D possibly being TRBD1 (5 bases). CDR1 and CDR2 (germline): MDHEN, SYDVKM. V lost 7 bases to trimming and J lost 3 bases, with 24 bases between them. There are 17 residues in the CDR3. The CDR3 region has the DNA TGTGCCAGCACGGATAGATTCTTTCAAGGGGCAGACACTGAAGCTTTCTTT. Its translation: CASTDRFFQGADTEAFF.

The chain recombines TRBV6-5 with TRBJ1-1, with TRBD1 identical over 7 bases. CDR1 and CDR2 from the germline V gene are MNHEY and SVGAGI. CDR3 length equals 12 residues. Trimming removed 6 bases from V and 8 bases from J; junction bases left unmatched: 6. The CDR3 sequence: CASRGDREEAFF. In nucleotides, the CDR3 is TGTGCCAGCAGGGGAGACAGGGAAGAAGCTTTCTTT.

The CDR3, as DNA: TGCGCCAGCAGCCCACACAGGGGGACCTACTATGGCTACACCTTC. Encoded protein: CASSPHRGTYYGYTF. The gene calls are TRBV5-1 and TRBJ1-2; 8 bases fit TRBD1. Looked up from germline, CDR1 is SGHRS and CDR2 is YFSETQ. The CDR3 consists of 15 residues. With V trimmed by 4 bases and J by 3 bases, 8 bases remained unmatched.

The CDR3 bases are TGTGCCAGCAGCTTGGAGCCCGGGAAAGGCTACACCTTC. Translating it yields CASSLEPGKGYTF. The rearrangement uses TRBV5-6 and TRBJ1-2; D remains ambiguous. Germline CDR1 SGHDT, CDR2 YYEEEE. With 0 bases removed from V and 8 bases from J, the gap between germline ends came to 11 bases. The CDR3 totals 13 residues.

The chain combines TRBV19 with TRBJ1-2; 10 bases are a match to TRBD1. Unmatched junction bases numbered 13, after V lost 5 bases and J lost 7 bases. CDR3 size: 16 residues. Germline-derived CDR1 and CDR2 are LNHDA and SQIVND (reference sequence). Here the CDR3 reads CASSDGTGAFSFGYTF. In DNA, the CDR3 is TGTGCCAGTAGTGACGGGACAGGGGCATTCTCTTTTGGCTACACCTTC.

Concerning this clone: At one end the junction does not follow the germline gene, possibly because of a read error. V and J are TRBV5-1 and TRBJ1-1, with D maybe TRBD1 (5 bases). The CDR3 extends over 14 amino acids. The germline V gene encodes CDR1 SGHRS and CDR2 YFSETQ. CDR3 protein: CASSLDNMNTEAFF. CDR3 coding DNA: TGCGCCAGCAGTTTGGACAACATGAACACTGAAGCTTTCTTT. The variable domain in full, with the rest retrieved from reference TRBV5-1 and TRBJ1-1, is KAGVTQTPRYLIKTRGQQVTLSCSPISGHRSVSWYQQTPGQGLQFLFEYFSETQRNKGNFPGRFSGRQFSNSRSEMNVSTLELGDSALYLCASSLDNMNTEAFFGQGTRLTVV.

The chain combines TRBV30 with TRBJ1-3, with no clear D. The CDR3 spans 16 residues. The germline CDR1 and CDR2 sequences are GTSNPN and SVGIG (reference sequence). V lost 4 bases and J 1 base, leaving 17 bases between the germline ends. The CDR3 region is CAWNPWSSISGNTIYF. The CDR3 nucleotides read TGTGCCTGGAACCCGTGGTCCTCTATTTCTGGAAACACCATATATTTT.

CDR3 nucleotide sequence: TGTGCCAGCAGCGTAGCCGACGGGACAGGGGATGGCTACACCTTC. Translating it yields CASSVADGTGDGYTF. The chain has TRBV9 and TRBJ1-2; TRBD1 agrees at 10 bases. Germline V lookup: CDR1 SGDLS, CDR2 YYNGEE. The V segment lost 0 bases and the J segment 6 bases; nucleotides outside the gene matches: 5. The CDR3 consists of 15 residues.